A selection of T cell receptor beta chains follows, all from one sample in a study of blood T cell repertoires in COVID-19. Assay used: immunoSEQ multiplex PCR; TCRdb lists only in-frame clones, some missing. The sample yields around 120,000 clones, approximately 80% seen once. The sequenced material came from peripheral blood. The receptors here all came from a man between 45 and 60 years old with acute or convalescent COVID-19. Each CDR3 is given with its conserved first and last residue. The D gene is left open where the match is weak. The size field is filled for only some rows; it gives once, few, many or a size class.

D gene,J gene,clone size,V gene,CDR3 protein,CDR3 DNA
-,TRBJ2-2,-,TRBV15,CATIFPRGAGDTGELFF,TGTGCCACCATCTTTCCCCGGGGGGCCGGGGACACCGGGGAGCTGTTTTTT
TRBD2,TRBJ2-5,-,TRBV5-4,CASSLAASGDATQYF,TGTGCCAGCAGCTTGGCGGCTAGCGGGGACGCGACCCAGTACTTC
-,TRBJ1-4,-,TRBV6-5,CASSTDFPTNEKLFF,TGTGCCAGCAGTACCGACTTTCCAACTAATGAAAAACTGTTTTTT
-,TRBJ2-7,once,TRBV6-1,CASSEAAGGYEQYF,TGTGCCAGCAGTGAAGCGGCAGGGGGGTACGAGCAGTACTTC
-,TRBJ1-5,-,TRBV2,CASSEETQGQPQHF,TGTGCCAGCAGTGAAGAAACTCAGGGTCAGCCCCAGCATTTT
-,TRBJ2-3,few,TRBV2,CASRVTRNTQYF,TGTGCCAGCAGGGTTACACGAAATACGCAGTATTTT
-,TRBJ1-3,-,TRBV7-9,CASSLGTTGNTIYF,TGTGCCAGCAGCCTGGGGACAACTGGAAACACCATATATTTT
-,TRBJ2-1,-,TRBV12-2,CASRPKSARPRSDEQFF,TGTGCAAGTCGCCCCAAGAGCGCGCGGCCCCGTAGCGATGAGCAGTTCTTC
-,TRBJ2-3,few,TRBV4-1,CASSQDRGTDTQYF,TGCGCCAGCAGCCAAGATCGGGGCACAGATACGCAGTATTTT
-,TRBJ2-5,few,TRBV5-6,CASRPGPAGETQYF,TGTGCCAGCAGGCCGGGCCCGGCGGGAGAGACCCAGTACTTC
TRBD2,TRBJ2-3,once,TRBV10-3,CAISERLAGGRSTDTQYF,TGTGCCATCAGTGAGAGACTAGCGGGGGGACGTAGCACAGATACGCAGTATTTT
TRBD1,TRBJ1-2,-,TRBV3-1/TRBV3-2,CASSGDRAYGYTF,TGTGCCAGCAGCGGCGACAGGGCCTATGGCTACACCTTC
TRBD1,TRBJ1-6,-,TRBV5-4,CASSRTGANSPLHF,TGTGCCAGCAGCAGGACAGGGGCCAATTCACCCCTCCACTTT
TRBD2,TRBJ2-3,few,TRBV4-1,CASSLLSNAGAQYF,TGCGCCAGCAGCCTACTGAGTAACGCGGGAGCGCAGTATTTT
-,TRBJ1-5,-,TRBV6-6,CASSPGDQPQHF,TGTGCCAGCAGTCCAGGGGATCAGCCCCAGCATTTT
-,TRBJ1-5,-,TRBV5-6,CASSLGGPNQPQHF,TGTGCCAGCAGCTTAGGAGGTCCCAATCAGCCCCAGCATTTT
TRBD2,TRBJ2-7,-,TRBV9,CASSVASGRAYEQYF,TGTGCCAGCAGCGTGGCGAGCGGGAGGGCCTACGAGCAGTACTTC
TRBD2,TRBJ2-5,-,TRBV19,CASRSRSRGGPKTQYF,TGTGCCAGTAGAAGCCGCTCGCGGGGGGGGCCCAAGACCCAGTACTTC
-,TRBJ1-5,-,TRBV7-9,CASSLLVDSAGAPQHF,TGTGCCAGCAGCTTATTAGTGGACTCCGCGGGGGCGCCCCAGCATTTT
-,TRBJ2-6,-,TRBV11-3,CASSAGPARGANVLTF,TGTGCCAGCAGCGCAGGCCCAGCAAGGGGGGCCAACGTCCTGACTTTC
TRBD2,TRBJ2-3,-,TRBV6-5,CASSLAGGPQDTQYF,TGTGCCAGCAGTTTAGCGGGAGGGCCGCAAGATACGCAGTATTTT
-,TRBJ2-3,-,TRBV6-2/TRBV6-3,CASSLGLGGTDTQYF,TGTGCCAGCAGTTTGGGGCTGGGTGGCACAGATACGCAGTATTTT
TRBD2,TRBJ2-1,-,TRBV9,CASSFPGGPGEQFF,TGTGCCAGCAGCTTCCCGGGGGGGCCCGGTGAGCAGTTCTTC